Here is one T cell receptor beta chain with its context. As yet, its antigen is unknown. The data were taken from a study of post-analysis software for immune sequencing data. General study findings and limits: TRBV5-6, TRBV5-1 and TRBV20-1 were among four or five TRBV segments more frequent in patients than controls.

J lost 3 bases, V lost 1 base, and 3 bases had no gene match. Per germline, CDR1 SGHRS and CDR2 YFSETQ. The CDR3 has 14 residues. TCR beta libraries were prepared from cDNA with unique molecular identifiers. TCRdb re-derived calls from the PCR reads in MiXCR, one entry per CDR3 protein. The sample yields approximately 660,000 distinct CDR3 sequences, approximately 60% seen once. The TCR originated in a girl aged 2-10 years with multiple sclerosis. Sequenced input: blood. This sequence joins TRBV5-1 and TRBJ2-7, with TRBD1 matching over 8 bases. The CDR3 DNA follows: TGCGCCAGCAGCTTGACAGGGGGAGACTACGAGCAGTACTTC. Amino acids: CASSLTGGDYEQYF.